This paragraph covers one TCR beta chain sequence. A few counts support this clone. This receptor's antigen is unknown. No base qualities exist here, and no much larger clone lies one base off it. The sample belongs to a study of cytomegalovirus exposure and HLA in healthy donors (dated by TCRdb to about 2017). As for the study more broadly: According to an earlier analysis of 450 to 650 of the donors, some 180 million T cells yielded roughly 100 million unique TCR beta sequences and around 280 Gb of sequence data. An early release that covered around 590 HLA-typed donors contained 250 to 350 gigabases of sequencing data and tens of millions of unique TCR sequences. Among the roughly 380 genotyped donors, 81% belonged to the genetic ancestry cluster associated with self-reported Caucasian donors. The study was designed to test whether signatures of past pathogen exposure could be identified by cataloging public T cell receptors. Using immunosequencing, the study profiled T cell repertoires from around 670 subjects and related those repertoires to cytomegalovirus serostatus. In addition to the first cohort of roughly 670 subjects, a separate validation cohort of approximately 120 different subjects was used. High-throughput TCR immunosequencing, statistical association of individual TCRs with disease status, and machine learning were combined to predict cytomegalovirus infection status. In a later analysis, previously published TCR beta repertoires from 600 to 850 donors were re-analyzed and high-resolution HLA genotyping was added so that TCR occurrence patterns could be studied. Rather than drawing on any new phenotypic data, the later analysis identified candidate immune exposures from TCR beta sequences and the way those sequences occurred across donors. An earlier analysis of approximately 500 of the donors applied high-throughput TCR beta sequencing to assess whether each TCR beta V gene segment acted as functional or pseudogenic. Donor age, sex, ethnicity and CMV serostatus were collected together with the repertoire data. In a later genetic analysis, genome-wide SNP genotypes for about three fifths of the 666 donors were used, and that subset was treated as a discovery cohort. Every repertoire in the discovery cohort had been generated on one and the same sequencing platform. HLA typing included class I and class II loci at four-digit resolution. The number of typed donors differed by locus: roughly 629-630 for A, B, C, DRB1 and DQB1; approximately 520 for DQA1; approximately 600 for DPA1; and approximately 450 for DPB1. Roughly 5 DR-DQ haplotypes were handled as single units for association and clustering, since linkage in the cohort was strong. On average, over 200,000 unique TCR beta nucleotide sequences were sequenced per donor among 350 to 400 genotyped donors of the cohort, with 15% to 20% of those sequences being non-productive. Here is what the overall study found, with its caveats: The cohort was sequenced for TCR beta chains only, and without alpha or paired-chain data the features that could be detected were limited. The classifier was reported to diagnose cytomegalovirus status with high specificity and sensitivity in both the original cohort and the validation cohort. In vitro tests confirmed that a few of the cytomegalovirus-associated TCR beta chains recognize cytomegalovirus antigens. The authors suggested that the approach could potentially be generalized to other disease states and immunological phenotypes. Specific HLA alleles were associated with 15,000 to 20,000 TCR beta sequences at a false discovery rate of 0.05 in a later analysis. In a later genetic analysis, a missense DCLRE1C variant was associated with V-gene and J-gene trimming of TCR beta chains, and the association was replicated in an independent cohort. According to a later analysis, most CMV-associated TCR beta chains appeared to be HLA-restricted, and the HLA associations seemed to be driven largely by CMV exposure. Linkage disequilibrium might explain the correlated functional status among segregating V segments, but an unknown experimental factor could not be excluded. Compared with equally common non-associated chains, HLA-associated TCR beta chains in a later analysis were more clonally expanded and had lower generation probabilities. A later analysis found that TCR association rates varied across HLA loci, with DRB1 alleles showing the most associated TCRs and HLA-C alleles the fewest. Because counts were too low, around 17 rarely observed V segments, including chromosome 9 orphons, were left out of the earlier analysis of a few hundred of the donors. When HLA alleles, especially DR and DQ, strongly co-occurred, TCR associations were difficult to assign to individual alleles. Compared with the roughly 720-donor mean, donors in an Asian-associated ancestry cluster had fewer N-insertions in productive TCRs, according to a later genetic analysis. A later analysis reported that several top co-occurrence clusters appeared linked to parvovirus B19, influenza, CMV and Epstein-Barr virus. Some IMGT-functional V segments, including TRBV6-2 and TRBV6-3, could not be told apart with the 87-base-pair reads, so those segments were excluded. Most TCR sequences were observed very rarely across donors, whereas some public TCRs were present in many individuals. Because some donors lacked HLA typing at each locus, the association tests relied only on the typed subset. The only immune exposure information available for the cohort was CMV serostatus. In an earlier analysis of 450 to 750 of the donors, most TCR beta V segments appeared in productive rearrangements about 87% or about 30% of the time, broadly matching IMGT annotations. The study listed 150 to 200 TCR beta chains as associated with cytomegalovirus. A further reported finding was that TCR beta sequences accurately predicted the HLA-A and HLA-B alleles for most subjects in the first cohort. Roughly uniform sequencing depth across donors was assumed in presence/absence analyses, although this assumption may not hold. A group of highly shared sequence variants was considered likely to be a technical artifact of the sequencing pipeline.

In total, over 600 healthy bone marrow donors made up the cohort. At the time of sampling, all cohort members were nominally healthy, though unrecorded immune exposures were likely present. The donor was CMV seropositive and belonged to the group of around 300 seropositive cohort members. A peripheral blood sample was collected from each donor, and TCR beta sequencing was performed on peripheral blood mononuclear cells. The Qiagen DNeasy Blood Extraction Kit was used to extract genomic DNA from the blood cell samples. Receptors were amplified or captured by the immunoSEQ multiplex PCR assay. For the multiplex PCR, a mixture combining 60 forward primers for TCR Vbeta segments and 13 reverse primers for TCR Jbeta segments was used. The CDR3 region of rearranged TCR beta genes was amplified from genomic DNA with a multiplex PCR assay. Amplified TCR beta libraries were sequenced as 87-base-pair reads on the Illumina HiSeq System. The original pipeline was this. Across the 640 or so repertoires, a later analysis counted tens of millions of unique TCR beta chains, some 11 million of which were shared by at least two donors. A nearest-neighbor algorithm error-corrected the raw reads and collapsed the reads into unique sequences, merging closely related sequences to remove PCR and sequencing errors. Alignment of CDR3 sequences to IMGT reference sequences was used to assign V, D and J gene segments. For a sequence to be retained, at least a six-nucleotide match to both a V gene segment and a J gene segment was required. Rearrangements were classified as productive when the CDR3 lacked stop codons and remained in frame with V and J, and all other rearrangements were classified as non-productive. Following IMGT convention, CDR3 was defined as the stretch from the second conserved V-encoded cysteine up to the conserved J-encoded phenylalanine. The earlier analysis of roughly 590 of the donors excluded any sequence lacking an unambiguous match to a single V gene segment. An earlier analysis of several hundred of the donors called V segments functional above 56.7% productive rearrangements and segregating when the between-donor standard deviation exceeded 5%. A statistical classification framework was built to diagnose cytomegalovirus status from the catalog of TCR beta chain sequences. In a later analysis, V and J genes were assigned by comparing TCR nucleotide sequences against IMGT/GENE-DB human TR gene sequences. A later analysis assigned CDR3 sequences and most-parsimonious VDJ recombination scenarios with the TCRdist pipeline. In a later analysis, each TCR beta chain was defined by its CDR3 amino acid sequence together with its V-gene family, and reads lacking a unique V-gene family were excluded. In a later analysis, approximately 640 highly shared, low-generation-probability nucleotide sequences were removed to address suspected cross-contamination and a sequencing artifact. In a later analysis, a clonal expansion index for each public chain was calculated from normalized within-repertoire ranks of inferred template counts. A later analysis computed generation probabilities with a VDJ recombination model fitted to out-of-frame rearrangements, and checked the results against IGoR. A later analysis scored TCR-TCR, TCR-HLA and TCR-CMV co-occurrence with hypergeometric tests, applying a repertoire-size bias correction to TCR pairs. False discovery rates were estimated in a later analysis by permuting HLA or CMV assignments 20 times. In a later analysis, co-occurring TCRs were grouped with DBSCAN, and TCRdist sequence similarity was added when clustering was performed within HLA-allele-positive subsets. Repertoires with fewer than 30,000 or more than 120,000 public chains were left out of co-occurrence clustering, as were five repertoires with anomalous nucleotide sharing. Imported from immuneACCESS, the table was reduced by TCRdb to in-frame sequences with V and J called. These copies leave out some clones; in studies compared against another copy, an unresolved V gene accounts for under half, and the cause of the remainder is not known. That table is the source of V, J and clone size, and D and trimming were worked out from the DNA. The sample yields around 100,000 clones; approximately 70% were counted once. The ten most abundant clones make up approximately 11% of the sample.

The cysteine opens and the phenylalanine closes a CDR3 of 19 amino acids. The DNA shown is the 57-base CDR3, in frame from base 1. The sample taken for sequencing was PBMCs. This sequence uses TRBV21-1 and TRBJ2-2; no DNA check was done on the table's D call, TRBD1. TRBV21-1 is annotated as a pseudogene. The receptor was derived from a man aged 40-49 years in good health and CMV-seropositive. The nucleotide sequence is TGTGCCAGCAGCAAAGGGAGGCACGGTGGTACCAGGGGCACCGGGGAGCTGTTTTTT. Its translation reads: CASSKGRHGGTRGTGELFF.